This TCR beta chain is from a study of Graves' ophthalmopathy and Graves' hyperthyroidism. The germline gives CDR1 SGDLS, CDR2 YYNGEE. The V and J ends lost 4 bases and 8 bases respectively, with 20 bases between them. The CDR3 runs 15 residues. Additional autoimmune diseases, uncontrolled infections, pregnancy or lactation disqualified patients. Fresh peripheral blood, roughly 10 ml, was the PBMC source. Scientists amplified the TCR beta CDR3 regions from RNA transcripts. Second-round multiplex PCR came after a first-round RT-PCR that employed HTBI primers. TCRdb reprocessed the multiplex PCR reads with MiXCR, giving one entry per CDR3 protein. The top ten clones hold less than 55% of a sample with approximately 700,000 distinct CDR3 sequences, roughly 40% of them seen once.

The clonotype comes from an adult man with Graves' ophthalmopathy. The sample comprised peripheral blood. The chain couples TRBV9 to TRBJ2-3; D unresolved. CDR3: CASSLRQGPDGTQYF. CDR3 bases: TGTGCCAGCAGCCTACGCCAAGGGCCAGACGGTACGCAGTATTTT.